The 8 T cell receptor beta chains below all came from one sample that was sequenced in a study of T-cell reconstitution after alpha-beta-depleted transplantation in children. TCRbeta library construction was performed incorporating unique molecular identifiers. TCRdb recomputed calls from the PCR reads with MiXCR, one row per CDR3 protein. The sample holds tens of thousands of distinct CDR3 sequences; about 9.3% are singletons and the top ten take roughly 29%. This sample comprised PBMCs, mostly from graft donor cells, obtained 60 days after TCRalphabeta/CD19-depleted stem cell transplant. Receptors originate from a male patient between 2 and 10 years old who had a stem cell transplant for chronic granulomatous disease, so the T cells may come from the graft donor.

This clonotype appeared many times. This chain links TRBV20-1 with TRBJ2-7; possibly TRBD2 for D (6 bases). CDR3 size: 14 residues. V dropped 1 base and J dropped 7 bases, with 17 bases sitting between them. CDR1 and CDR2 from the germline V gene are DFQATT and SNEGSKA (reference sequence). The CDR3 DNA sequence: TGCAGTGCTAGAGGAGCGGGTGGGCGACGGGAGCAGTACTTC. Encoded protein: CSARGAGGRREQYF.

Note on this clonotype: A much larger clone sits a single nucleotide away, making a read error possible. The chain employs TRBV29-1 and TRBJ2-1; 9 bases are a match to TRBD2. The length of the CDR3 is 15 residues. Germline V gene sequence: CDR1 SQVTM, CDR2 ANQGSEA. As DNA, the CDR3 is TGCGGCGTGGGGAGGACTAGCGAATTATACAATGAGCAGTTCTTC. Residues: CGVGRTSELYNEQFF.

The genes are TRBV11-1 and TRBJ2-1; TRBD1 agrees at 9 bases. The CDR3 loop spans 19 amino acids. CDR1 and CDR2 (germline): SGHAT, FQDESV (reference sequence). Unmatched junction bases numbered 22, after V lost 5 bases and J lost 8 bases. CDR3 in amino acids: CASSRPRSLQGAQGDEQFF. CDR3 DNA: TGTGCCAGCAGCCGACCGCGTTCGCTACAGGGGGCACAAGGAGATGAGCAGTTCTTC.

This clonotype was detected ten times or more. The chain carries TRBV15 and TRBJ2-7, with D possibly TRBD1 on 6 matching bases. The length of the CDR3 is 15 residues. Germline V CDR1 and CDR2: LNHNV, YYDKDF (reference sequence). Trimming left V 5 bases short and J 4 bases short, with 18 bases between. CDR3 in amino acids: CATSASGTPHYEQYF. For the CDR3, the DNA is TGTGCCACCAGCGCCTCCGGGACACCTCATTACGAGCAGTACTTC.

There are many counts of this clonotype. The V gene is TRBV7-9, the J gene TRBJ1-1; no definite D call. This CDR3 spans 12 amino acids. The ends were cut back, 4 bases at V and 8 bases at J, with 11 bases in the middle. Germline lookup yields CDR1 SEHNR and CDR2 FQNEAQ (reference sequence). CDR3 amino acids: CASSSAGFEAFF. DNA for the CDR3: TGTGCCAGCAGCTCTGCGGGTTTCGAAGCTTTCTTT. The full variable domain, with the rest looked up from reference TRBV7-9 and TRBJ1-1, is DTGVSQNPRHKITKRGQNVTFRCDPISEHNRLYWYRQTLGQGPEFLTYFQNEAQLEKSRLLSDRFSAERPKGSFSTLEIQRTEQGDSAMYLCASSSAGFEAFFGQGTRLTVV.

There are many counts of this clonotype. The chain recombines TRBV5-1 with TRBJ2-5, with TRBD2 matching over 13 bases. Germline-derived CDR1 and CDR2 are SGHRS and YFSETQ. This CDR3 spans 17 amino acids. The trim removed 4 bases at V and 1 base at J, leaving 7 bases unmatched. The CDR3 sequence: CASSALGLAGPQETQYF. The CDR3 nucleotides read TGCGCCAGCAGCGCCCTGGGACTAGCGGGACCCCAAGAGACCCAGTACTTC.

This clonotype was recorded at least ten times. The gene calls are TRBV29-1 and TRBJ1-1; TRBD1 might be the D (5 bases). CDR1 is SQVTM, CDR2 ANQGSEA, per germline. This CDR3 is built from 13 residues. V lost 7 bases, J lost 3 bases, and 15 bases lay in between. Here the CDR3 DNA reads TGCAGCGGGGAATCAGACAGCTACACTGAAGCTTTCTTT. This encodes CSGESDSYTEAFF.

This clonotype has at least ten counts. The V gene is TRBV11-2, the J gene TRBJ2-7; perhaps TRBD2 as D (5 bases). V was cut by 2 bases and J by 1 base, with 9 bases left in between. CDR3 length equals 14 residues. The germline gives CDR1 SGHAT, CDR2 FQNNGV. The CDR3 protein is CASSLSWTSYEQYF. The CDR3 DNA is TGTGCCAGCAGCTTATCGTGGACTTCCTACGAGCAGTACTTC.